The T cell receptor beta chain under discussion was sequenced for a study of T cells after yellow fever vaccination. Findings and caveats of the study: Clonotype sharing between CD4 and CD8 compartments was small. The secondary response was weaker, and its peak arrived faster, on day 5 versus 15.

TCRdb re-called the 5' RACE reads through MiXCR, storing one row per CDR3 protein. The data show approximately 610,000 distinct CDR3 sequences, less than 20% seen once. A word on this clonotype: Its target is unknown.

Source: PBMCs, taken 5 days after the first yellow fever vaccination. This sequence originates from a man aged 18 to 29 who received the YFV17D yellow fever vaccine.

As DNA, the CDR3 is TGCAGTGCTAGAGCCTTCCTTGAAGCTTTCTTT. Translated, it gives CSARAFLEAFF. The J gene is TRBJ1-1, the V gene TRBV20-1, with D uncertain. The V and J ends lost 1 base and 7 bases respectively, with 7 bases between them. This CDR3 has 11 amino acids. The germline gives CDR1 DFQATT, CDR2 SNEGSKA (reference sequence).